One sample yielded the 20 T cell receptor beta chains listed below, sequenced in a study of control samples from healthy donors and cancer patients. Assay used: immunoSEQ multiplex PCR; TCRdb lists only in-frame clones, some missing. This sample has some 150,000 clones, with 85% to 95% found just once. The material sequenced was blood. These TCRs come from a middle-aged man in good health.

The rearrangement links TRBV9 to TRBJ2-7; D may match TRBD1 or TRBD2 (6 bases each). There are 15 residues in the CDR3. Germline CDR1 is SGDLS and CDR2 is YYNGEE. V lost 0 bases and J lost 6, with 16 bases in between. This CDR3 is CASSVAGGLPSEQYF. CDR3 nucleotide sequence: TGTGCCAGCAGCGTAGCCGGGGGCCTTCCCTCCGAGCAGTACTTC.

The chain links TRBV9 to TRBJ2-1; D remains ambiguous. V lost 0 bases, J lost 0 bases, and 7 bases lay in between. The CDR3 sequence is 15 residues long. In germline, CDR1 is SGDLS, CDR2 YYNGEE. The CDR3 nucleotides read TGTGCCAGCAGCGTAGGACGGAGCTCCTACAATGAGCAGTTCTTC. Its protein product is CASSVGRSSYNEQFF. Full variable domain (missing parts from reference TRBV9 and TRBJ2-1): DSGVTQTPKHLITATGQRVTLRCSPRSGDLSVYWYQQSLDQGLQFLIQYYNGEERAKGNILERFSAQQFPDLHSELNLSSLELGDSALYFCASSVGRSSYNEQFFGPGTRLTVL.

The rearrangement links TRBV5-1 to TRBJ2-5; D unclear. Looked up from germline, CDR1 is SGHRS and CDR2 is YFSETQ. CDR3 length: 15 residues. V was cut by 0 bases and J by 2 bases, with 11 bases left in between. As DNA, the CDR3 is TGCGCCAGCAGCTTGGCGGCAGAAGCTCAAGAGACCCAGTACTTC. Translated, it gives CASSLAAEAQETQYF.

The chain carries TRBV6-1 and TRBJ1-1; D gene ambiguous. CDR1 is MNHNS, CDR2 SASEGT, per germline. The CDR3 length is 12 residues. V lost 2 bases to trimming and J lost 11 bases, with 12 bases between them. Here the CDR3 reads CASSESQAAAFF. In DNA form, the CDR3 reads TGTGCCAGCAGTGAAAGCCAGGCTGCGGCTTTCTTT.

J is TRBJ2-2 and V is TRBV13; D remains unclear. Between the trimmed V and J ends, which lost 2 bases and 6 bases, there was a span of 7 bases. The germline V gene has CDR1 PRHDT and CDR2 FYEKMQ (reference sequence). This CDR3 has 13 amino acids. CDR3 residues: CASSLSRPGELFF. The DNA of the CDR3 is TGTGCCAGCAGCTTAAGTCGACCCGGGGAGCTGTTTTTT.

The genes are TRBV10-3 and TRBJ1-2; 9 positions agree with TRBD1. Trimming removed 6 bases from V and 6 bases from J; junction bases left unmatched: 5. In germline, CDR1 is ENHRY, CDR2 SYGVKD. The CDR3 consists of 13 residues. CDR3 DNA sequence: TGTGCCATCAGGGGACAGGGTGGAAATGGCTACACCTTC. It encodes CAIRGQGGNGYTF.

The table lists this clone with a count of one. The chain carries TRBV12-5 and TRBJ1-1; 8 nucleotides align to TRBD1. V shed 5 bases, J shed 1 base, and the junction held 12 bases outside the gene matches. Germline V gene sequence: CDR1 LGHNT, CDR2 FRNRAP. This CDR3 has 17 residues. CDR3 sequence (DNA): TGTGCTAGTGGTATAGACAGGGGTTTGGGAAAGAACACTGAAGCTTTCTTT. It codes for CASGIDRGLGKNTEAFF.

Note on this clone: Other DNA sequences within the sample encode an identical CDR3. The chain combines TRBV7-9 with TRBJ2-7; TRBD2 is a possible D gene (6 bases). The CDR3 is 13 amino acids. From germline, CDR1 is SEHNR and CDR2 FQNEAQ (reference sequence). With 3 bases removed from V and 4 bases from J, the gap between germline ends came to 10 bases. The CDR3 protein is CASSLGAGYEQYF. The CDR3 DNA is TGTGCCAGCAGCTTGGGTGCGGGATACGAGCAGTACTTC.

V is TRBV3-1 (or the pseudogene TRBV3-2) and J is TRBJ2-7; 11 bases align to TRBD1. V lost 4 bases, J lost 3 bases, and 2 bases stayed unmatched. The germline V gene has CDR1 LGHDT and CDR2 YNNKEL (reference sequence). The CDR3 sequence is 14 residues long. DNA for the CDR3: TGTGCCAGCAGCCCGGGACAGGGGGTCTACGAGCAGTACTTC. This encodes CASSPGQGVYEQYF.

The rearrangement uses TRBV27 and TRBJ2-2; D might be TRBD1 or TRBD2, each matching 5 bases. The CDR3 has 15 amino acids. V was pared by 3 bases and J by 3 bases, with 11 bases between. The germline V gene encodes CDR1 MNHEY and CDR2 SMNVEV (reference sequence). The CDR3 DNA is TGTGCCAGCAGTTTCCTAGGGGACCACACCGGGGAGCTGTTTTTT. Amino acids: CASSFLGDHTGELFF.

This chain's CDR3 is CGGPEAFF. CDR3 in DNA: TGCGGGGGGCCTGAAGCTTTCTTT. The chain couples TRBV20-1 to TRBJ1-1; possibly TRBD1 for D (6 bases). This CDR3 is 8 amino acids long. Per the germline V gene, CDR1 is DFQATT and CDR2 is SNEGSKA (reference sequence).

V gene TRBV2 combines with J gene TRBJ2-1; D may be TRBD1 (6 bases). Trimming left V 7 bases short and J 8 bases short, with 21 bases between. This CDR3 spans 15 amino acids. Germline CDR1 reads SNHLY; CDR2 reads FYNNEI. CDR3 nucleotides: TGTGCCAGCAATGGGTCTCCCACGGCAGGGGATGAGCAGTTCTTC. Translating it yields CASNGSPTAGDEQFF.

This clone appeared a single time. The genes are TRBV10-1 and TRBJ1-1; TRBD1 might be the D (6 bases). V was pared by 10 bases and J by 3 bases, with 24 bases between. The CDR3 runs to 16 residues. From germline, CDR1 is WNHNN and CDR2 SYGVQD (reference sequence). In DNA form, the CDR3 reads TGCGCCACAAAACGGGGGGGGCATCGTAGGGACACTGAAGCTTTCTTT. This encodes CATKRGGHRRDTEAFF.

This clone was seen only once. V usage is TRBV7-9 and J usage is TRBJ1-1; D is unclear. The V end was cut by 1 base, the J end by 1 base, with 7 bases between. CDR3 size: 14 residues. Looked up from germline, CDR1 is SEHNR and CDR2 is FQNEAQ (reference sequence). The CDR3 spells CASSLGPENTEAFF. The CDR3 DNA follows: TGTGCCAGCAGCTTAGGTCCAGAGAACACTGAAGCTTTCTTT.

The chain recombines TRBV19 with TRBJ2-7, with D possibly being TRBD2 (5 bases). V was shortened by 1 base and J by 4 bases, with 23 bases between the two germline ends. In germline, CDR1 is LNHDA, CDR2 SQIVND (reference sequence). This CDR3 is built from 18 residues. The CDR3 DNA sequence: TGTGCCAGTAGTATAGTCCCCCCCGGCCCCAACGGGGTATACGAGCAGTACTTC. Translation: CASSIVPPGPNGVYEQYF.

A few counts support this clone. The genes are TRBV11-2 and TRBJ2-7; D is ambiguous. The CDR3 totals 14 residues. V shed 0 bases and J shed 2 bases, with 8 bases lying between them. CDR1 is SGHAT, CDR2 FQNNGV, per germline. This CDR3 reads CASSLDQGAYEQYF. The CDR3 DNA follows: TGTGCCAGCAGCTTAGATCAAGGTGCCTACGAGCAGTACTTC.

V gene TRBV24-1 combines with J gene TRBJ2-3; D is ambiguous. CDR3 length: 11 residues. The V end lost 5 bases, the J end lost 6 bases, and 5 bases lay between the germline ends. Germline V gene lookup returns CDR1 KGHDR and CDR2 SFDVKD. CDR3 nucleotides: TGTGCCACCAGTGGGTCCGATACGCAGTATTTT. Translating gives CATSGSDTQYF.

J is TRBJ1-3 and V is TRBV10-3; tentatively, D is TRBD1 (6 bases). CDR1 and CDR2 from the germline V gene are ENHRY and SYGVKD. The CDR3 has 15 residues. The V and J ends lost 5 bases and 2 bases respectively, with 13 bases between them. The CDR3 loop reads CAISPGQTTGNTIYF. Here the CDR3 DNA reads TGTGCCATCAGTCCGGGACAAACAACTGGAAACACCATATATTTT.

Comment on this clone: Other DNA variants within this sample encode the same CDR3. The chain has TRBV5-6 and TRBJ1-1; 7 bases match TRBD1. The CDR3 extends over 12 amino acids. The germline CDR1 and CDR2 sequences are SGHDT and YYEEEE. V dropped 4 bases and J dropped 7; count of bases not matched to a gene: 4. CDR3 DNA sequence: TGTGCCAGCAGCCCCGGGACAGATGAAGCTTTCTTT. As protein: CASSPGTDEAFF.

V and J are TRBV2 and TRBJ2-3; 10 positions match TRBD2. From germline, CDR1 is SNHLY and CDR2 FYNNEI. This CDR3 is 14 amino acids long. Trimming cost V 6 bases and J 3 bases; bases outside gene matches: 3. CDR3 DNA sequence: TGTGCCAGCAGCCTAGCGGGAGCGACAGATACGCAGTATTTT. This sequence encodes CASSLAGATDTQYF.